The clone carrying this T cell receptor beta chain was counted many times. Antigen unknown. Within the library, unique molecular identifiers were attached to each individual cDNA molecule. MiXCR, applied by TCRdb to the RACE reads, yields one record per CDR3 protein. This sample has tens of thousands of distinct CDR3 sequences, with more than 6.5% found just once. Stated time point: patch test 2, 6 weeks after DPC sensitization. Treatment reported: therapeutic diphenylcyclopropenone sensitization with weekly scalp DPC. Samples of blood were obtained prior to the application of each patch test. These data are taken from a study of human T cells and chemical hapten exposure. The wider study: Diphenylcyclopropenone was applied weekly to patients' scalps across the approximately 24-week study.

This CDR3 spans 17 amino acids. The germline CDR1 and CDR2 sequences are SGHRS and YFSETQ. V lost 4 bases to trimming and J lost 2 bases; unmatched junction nucleotides: 4. Whole-study findings and limits: Sensitizing with DPC caused no change in TCRs above 1 in 1000 frequency.

The rearrangement uses TRBV5-1 and TRBJ2-6; 12 positions agree with TRBD1. This specimen consisted of whole blood, obtained in connection with sensitization to the hapten diphenylcyclopropenone (DPC). This receptor was identified in a woman under 40 with alopecia areata. Some clones in this sample may be carry-over from other donors' samples. CDR3 protein: CASSGGTGGTGANVLTF. The CDR3 DNA sequence: TGCGCCAGCAGCGGCGGGACAGGGGGCACTGGGGCCAACGTCCTGACTTTC.